This T cell receptor beta chain appears in the sequencing data of a study of T cell changes during pregnancy in multiple sclerosis. Libraries were prepared by immunoSEQ multiplex PCR; TCRdb keeps only in-frame clonotypes and omits some of them. The repertoire includes about 97,000 clones, 75% to 95% of them detected once, and around 0.79% sits in the top ten. This CDR3 comprises 15 residues. V shed 5 bases, J shed 0 bases, and the junction held 5 bases outside the gene matches. Germline V lookup: CDR1 MGHRA, CDR2 YSYEKL. The chain joins TRBV4-1 to TRBJ1-1; TRBD1 aligns across 8 bases. The source of this sequence is a female donor in good health, enrolled as a control in a pregnancy study. The specimen was peripheral blood, collected in the second trimester of pregnancy. CDR3 nucleotide sequence: TGCGCCAGCAGCTACACGGGACAGGTGAACACTGAAGCTTTCTTT. Protein: CASSYTGQVNTEAFF.